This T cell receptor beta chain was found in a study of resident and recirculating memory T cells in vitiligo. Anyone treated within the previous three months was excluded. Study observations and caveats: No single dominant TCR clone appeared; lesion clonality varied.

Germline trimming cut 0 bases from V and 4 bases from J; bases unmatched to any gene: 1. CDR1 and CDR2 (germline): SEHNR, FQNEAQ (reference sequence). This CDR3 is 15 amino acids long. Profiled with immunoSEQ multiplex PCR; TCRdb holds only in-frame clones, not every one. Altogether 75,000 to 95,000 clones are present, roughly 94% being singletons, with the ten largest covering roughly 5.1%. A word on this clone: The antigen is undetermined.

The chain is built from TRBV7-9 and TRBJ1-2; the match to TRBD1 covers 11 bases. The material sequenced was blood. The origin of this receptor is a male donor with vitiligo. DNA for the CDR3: TGTGCCAGCAGCTTAGCGGGGACAGGGGGCTATGGCTACACCTTC. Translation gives CASSLAGTGGYGYTF. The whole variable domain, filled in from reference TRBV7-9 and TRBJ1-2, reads DTGVSQNPRHKITKRGQNVTFRCDPISEHNRLYWYRQTLGQGPEFLTYFQNEAQLEKSRLLSDRFSAERPKGSFSTLEIQRTEQGDSAMYLCASSLAGTGGYGYTFGSGTRLTVV.